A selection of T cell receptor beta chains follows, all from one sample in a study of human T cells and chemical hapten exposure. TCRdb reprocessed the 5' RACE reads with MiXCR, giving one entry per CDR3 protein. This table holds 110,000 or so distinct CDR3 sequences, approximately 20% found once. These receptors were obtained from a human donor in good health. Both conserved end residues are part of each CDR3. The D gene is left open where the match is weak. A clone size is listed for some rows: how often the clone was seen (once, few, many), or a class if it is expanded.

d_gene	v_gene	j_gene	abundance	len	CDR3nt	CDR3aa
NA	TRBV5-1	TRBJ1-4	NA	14	TGCGCCAGCAGCCCAGATACAACTAATGAAAAACTGTTTTTT	CASSPDTTNEKLFF
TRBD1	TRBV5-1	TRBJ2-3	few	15	TGCGCCAGCAGCCACGGACAGGGGATTATAGATACGCAGTATTTT	CASSHGQGIIDTQYF
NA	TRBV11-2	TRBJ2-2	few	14	TGTGCCAGCAGCTTGACGGCTAACACCGGGGAGCTGTTTTTT	CASSLTANTGELFF
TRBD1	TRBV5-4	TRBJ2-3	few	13	TGTGCCAGCAGCTCAAGGACAGGAGATACGCAGTATTTT	CASSSRTGDTQYF
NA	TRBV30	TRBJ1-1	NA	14	TGTGCCTGGAGTCCCTTATGGGGGAACACTGAAGCTTTCTTT	CAWSPLWGNTEAFF
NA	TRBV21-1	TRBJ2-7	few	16	TGTGCCAGCAGCAAATGGACTAGCGGGAGTATGTACGAGCAGTACTTC	CASSKWTSGSMYEQYF
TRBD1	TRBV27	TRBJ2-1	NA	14	TGTGCCAGCAGTTTAGGACAGGGAGGAAATGAGCAGTTCTTC	CASSLGQGGNEQFF
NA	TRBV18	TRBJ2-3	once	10	TGTGCCAGCTCCTCTTCGCGGCCGTATTTT	CASSSSRPYF
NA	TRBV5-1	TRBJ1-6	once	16	TGCGCCAGCAGCTCGCAGGGGCCGCAGGGTGAATCACCCCTCCACTTT	CASSSQGPQGESPLHF
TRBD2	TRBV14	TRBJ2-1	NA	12	TGTGCCAGCAGCCAAGACGGGAGGGGGCAGTTCTTC	CASSQDGRGQFF
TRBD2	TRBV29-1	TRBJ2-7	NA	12	TGCAGCGTTGGGACTAGCTGGAACGAGCAGTACTTC	CSVGTSWNEQYF
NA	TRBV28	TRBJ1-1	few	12	TGTGCCAGCAGTTCCCCAGGGAGTCGGGCTTTCTTT	CASSSPGSRAFF
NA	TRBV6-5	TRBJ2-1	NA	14	TGTGCCAGCAGCAACTTCGGGGGGCTTAATGAGCAGTTCTTC	CASSNFGGLNEQFF
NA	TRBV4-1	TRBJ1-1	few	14	TGCGCCAGCAGCCAAGAAGGGACCACTGGGCAAGCTTTCTTT	CASSQEGTTGQAFF
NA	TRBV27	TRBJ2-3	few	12	TGTGCCAGCAGTGAACACACAGATACGCAGTATTTT	CASSEHTDTQYF
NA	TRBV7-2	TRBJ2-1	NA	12	TGTGCCAGCAGCTTAAAGCGGAATGAGCAGTTCTTC	CASSLKRNEQFF
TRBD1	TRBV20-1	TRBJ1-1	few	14	TGCAGTGCTAAAAGCCGGGACAGGGTAGCTGAAGCTTTCTTT	CSAKSRDRVAEAFF
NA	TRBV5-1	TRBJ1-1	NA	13	TGCGCCAGCAGCTTCTCTGGGGAGACTGAAGCTTTCTTT	CASSFSGETEAFF
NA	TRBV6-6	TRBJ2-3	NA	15	TGTGCCAACAGGGATTCCGCCCTTAGCACAGATACGCAGTATTTT	CANRDSALSTDTQYF
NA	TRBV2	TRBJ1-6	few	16	TGTGCCAGCAGTGAAGCGCTTCGGAGCTATAATTCACCCCTCCACTTT	CASSEALRSYNSPLHF